Shown below are 27 T cell receptor beta chains from a single sample sequenced in a study of T-cell reconstitution after alpha-beta-depleted transplantation in children. The authors prepared the TCRbeta library with unique molecular identifiers. TCRdb reprocessed the PCR reads via MiXCR and lists one record per CDR3 protein. Among a few hundred thousand distinct CDR3 sequences listed, roughly 13% were seen once. This sample comprised PBMCs, mostly from graft donor cells, obtained 360 days after TCRalphabeta/CD19-depleted stem cell transplant. Source of these receptors: a male patient aged 10 to 17 who had a stem cell transplant for acute myeloid leukemia, so the T cells may come from the graft donor.

This clonotype was seen many times. As DNA, the CDR3 is TGTGCCATCAGTGAGTCGAGTATCCAGCCCTACGAGCAGTACTTC. It encodes CAISESSIQPYEQYF. The chain uses TRBV10-3 and TRBJ2-7; no definite D call. Germline V gene sequence: CDR1 ENHRY, CDR2 SYGVKD. This CDR3 contains 15 residues. The V end lost 0 bases, the J end lost 2 bases, and 11 bases lay between the germline ends.

This clonotype was found many times. The chain is built from TRBV12-3 or TRBV12-4 and TRBJ2-6; D is perhaps TRBD2 (6 bases). The CDR3 loop spans 17 amino acids. The V end was cut by 5 bases, the J end by 4 bases, with 18 bases between. The CDR3 nucleotides read TGTGCCAGCAGTCCCAGGCTGGGGGGTGCGGGGGCCAACGTCCTGACTTTC. This sequence encodes CASSPRLGGAGANVLTF.

The V gene is TRBV7-3, the J gene TRBJ2-3; D is possibly TRBD2 (7 bases). This CDR3 comprises 15 residues. The V gene's germline CDR1 is SGHTA and CDR2 FQGTGA. V lost 1 base, J lost 6 bases, and 14 bases lay in between. The CDR3, as DNA: TGTGCCAGCAGCTTAATGGGGGGGGGCGATGATACGCAGTATTTT. This sequence encodes CASSLMGGGDDTQYF.

The sample holds many counts of this clonotype. This chain joins TRBV12-3 or TRBV12-4 and TRBJ2-1, with 10 bases identical to TRBD2. This CDR3 spans 16 amino acids. V trimming: 6 bases; J trimming: 0 bases; junction bases outside the gene matches: 5. The CDR3 bases are TGTGCCAGCAGCCCCCCTAGCGGGGGCTCCTACAATGAGCAGTTCTTC. The encoded protein is CASSPPSGGSYNEQFF.

CDR3 loop: CSVVRGQGNEQFF. For the CDR3, the DNA is TGCAGCGTTGTAAGGGGACAGGGCAATGAGCAGTTCTTC. The chain couples TRBV29-1 to TRBJ2-1; 9 nucleotides line up with TRBD1. Germline trimming cut 4 bases from V and 6 bases from J; bases unmatched to any gene: 4. The CDR3 covers 13 residues. Germline loops: CDR1 SQVTM, CDR2 ANQGSEA.

The chain joins TRBV29-1 to TRBJ2-1, with unresolved D. Germline V lookup: CDR1 SQVTM, CDR2 ANQGSEA. The V end lost 4 bases, the J end lost 3 bases, and 13 bases lay between the germline ends. The CDR3 extends over 14 amino acids. The CDR3 nucleotides are TGCAGCGTTGCGTTTCTAGTCGGCTACAATGAGCAGTTCTTC. It specifies CSVAFLVGYNEQFF.

Points on this clonotype: Being one base from a much bigger clone, this may be a read error. Likely a read error: the CDR3 ends without its conserved phenylalanine or tryptophan. This chain joins TRBV28 and TRBJ1-4; possible D gene TRBD1, 6 bases. The CDR3 has 14 amino acids. Per the germline V gene, CDR1 is MDHEN and CDR2 is SYDVKM. With 6 bases removed from V and 8 bases from J, the gap between germline ends came to 16 bases. CDR3 DNA sequence: TGTGCCAGCAGCTTACAGGGTGGTTGGGAAAAACTGTTTTCT. This sequence encodes CASSLQGGWEKLFS.

J is TRBJ2-3 and V is TRBV7-6; 15 bases map to TRBD2. Germline assignment: CDR1 SGHVS and CDR2 FNYEAQ. This CDR3 contains 19 residues. V shed 4 bases, J shed 12 bases, and the junction held 20 bases outside the gene matches. The DNA for the CDR3 is TGTGCCAGCAGCTCCATGACTCTGGGACTAGCGGGGGGCCGAGGTGTTCAGTATTTT. It codes for CASSSMTLGLAGGRGVQYF.

The V and J genes are TRBV12-3 or TRBV12-4 and TRBJ1-1; D is perhaps TRBD1 (5 bases). V lost 11 bases, J lost 1 base, and 11 bases lay in between. The CDR3 covers 12 residues. In nucleotides, the CDR3 is TGTGCCTCCGGGGGTGGGAACACTGAAGCTTTCTTT. Its protein product is CASGGGNTEAFF.

This clonotype was seen many times. This rearrangement joins TRBV7-9 to TRBJ2-2, with 8 nucleotides matching TRBD1. CDR1 is SEHNR, CDR2 FQNEAQ, per germline (reference sequence). The ends lost 5 bases at V and 2 bases at J; junction bases unmatched: 1. CDR3 length: 14 amino acids. The CDR3 protein is CASSGQGNTGELFF. In nucleotides, the CDR3 is TGTGCCAGCAGCGGACAGGGCAACACCGGGGAGCTGTTTTTT.

There are a few counts of this clonotype. The chain links TRBV28 to TRBJ2-1; 10 bases match TRBD2. This CDR3 contains 14 residues. Germline lookup yields CDR1 MDHEN and CDR2 SYDVKM. The J segment lost 4 bases and the V segment lost 10 bases, leaving 7 bases of the junction unmatched. CDR3 in amino acids: CAITGTSVYNEQFF. The CDR3 DNA is TGTGCCATTACCGGGACTAGCGTTTACAATGAGCAGTTCTTC. The entire variable domain, with the rest obtained from reference TRBV28 and TRBJ2-1, is as follows: DVKVTQSSRYLVKRTGEKVFLECVQDMDHENMFWYRQDPGLGLRLIYFSYDVKMKEKGDIPEGYSVSREKKERFSLILESASTNQTSMYLCAITGTSVYNEQFFGPGTRLTVL.

This clonotype was counted a few times. The CDR3 DNA sequence: TGCAGCGTTGCTTATAGCGGGAGCGGTGAGACCCAGTACTTC. This sequence encodes CSVAYSGSGETQYF. The chain uses TRBV29-1 and TRBJ2-5; 9 nucleotides agree with TRBD2. J lost 5 bases, V lost 4 bases, and 8 bases had no gene match. Germline loops: CDR1 SQVTM, CDR2 ANQGSEA. The CDR3 loop spans 14 amino acids.

This clonotype was counted ten times or more. The rearrangement joins TRBV28 to TRBJ2-7; TRBD1 matches 7 bases. The length of the CDR3 is 14 residues. V trimming: 6 bases; J trimming: 7 bases; junction bases outside the gene matches: 12. CDR1 is MDHEN, CDR2 SYDVKM, per germline. The CDR3 sequence is CASRNRDSFGEQYV. CDR3 bases: TGTGCCAGCAGAAACCGGGACAGCTTTGGAGAGCAGTACGTC.

In its sample, this clonotype was seen many times. The rearrangement joins TRBV28 to TRBJ2-7; D is perhaps TRBD2 (5 bases). Germline lookup yields CDR1 MDHEN and CDR2 SYDVKM. Deletions cut 4 bases from V and 3 bases from J, with 10 bases between. The CDR3 extends over 13 amino acids. CDR3 DNA: TGTGCCAGCAGTTCATCGGGGATCTACGAGCAGTACTTC. It is translated as CASSSSGIYEQYF.

This rearrangement joins TRBV2 to TRBJ2-7; TRBD2 matches 7 bases. Per germline, CDR1 SNHLY and CDR2 FYNNEI. There are 15 residues in the CDR3. The V and J ends lost 4 bases and 2 bases, in that order; junction bases with no gene match: 8. For the CDR3, the DNA is TGTGCCAGCAGTGTAAGCCCTAGCGGACCCTACGAGCAGTACTTC. It is translated as CASSVSPSGPYEQYF.

This clonotype occurred many times. This chain links TRBV9 with TRBJ2-2; D is ambiguous. This CDR3 contains 14 residues. V shed 1 base and J shed 2 bases, with 6 bases lying between them. Looked up from germline, CDR1 is SGDLS and CDR2 is YYNGEE. The CDR3 spells CASSVQGNTGELFF. CDR3 bases: TGTGCCAGCAGCGTACAAGGTAACACCGGGGAGCTGTTTTTT.

The V call is TRBV6-1, the J call TRBJ2-6; D unresolved. Germline V gives CDR1 MNHNS, CDR2 SASEGT. CDR3 length equals 14 residues. V was trimmed by 1 base and J by 3 bases, leaving 4 bases between them. In DNA form, the CDR3 reads TGTGCCAGCAGTGAAGGGATTGGGGCCAACGTCCTGACTTTC. It translates to CASSEGIGANVLTF.

V gene TRBV28 combines with J gene TRBJ2-1; possibly TRBD2 for D (8 bases). Germline CDR1 MDHEN, CDR2 SYDVKM. The CDR3 is 18 amino acids. The V and J ends lost 6 bases and 8 bases respectively, with 29 bases between them. CDR3: CASSQRDSPGLGLDEQFF. The CDR3 DNA reads TGTGCCAGCAGCCAACGGGACAGCCCGGGACTAGGTCTAGATGAGCAGTTCTTC.

The sample holds a few counts of this clonotype. The V and J genes are TRBV4-3 and TRBJ2-6; tentatively, D is TRBD1 (7 bases). There are 17 residues in the CDR3. Per germline, CDR1 LGHNA and CDR2 YSLEER. The germline V and J ends were trimmed by 2 bases and 4 bases, with 15 bases remaining between them. The CDR3 bases are TGCGCCAGCAGCCAATACAGGGGAGGCTCCGGGGCCAACGTCCTGACTTTC. It codes for CASSQYRGGSGANVLTF.

The CDR3 nucleotides read TGTGCCAGCAGCTTAGACAGGGGGCGCCAAGAGACCCAGTACTTC. As protein: CASSLDRGRQETQYF. This chain links TRBV11-2 with TRBJ2-5; 8 nucleotides align to TRBD1. This CDR3 is 15 amino acids long. V shed 0 bases and J 1 base; nucleotides not matched to a gene: 1. Germline V gives CDR1 SGHAT, CDR2 FQNNGV.

This clonotype was detected ten times or more. The chain has TRBV29-1 and TRBJ2-3; the D gene is possibly TRBD1 (6 bases). This CDR3 comprises 12 residues. Germline V gene sequence: CDR1 SQVTM, CDR2 ANQGSEA. The V gene lost 4 bases and the J gene lost 3 bases, with 8 bases spanning the gap. Here the CDR3 reads CSVVTGTDTQYF. For the CDR3, the DNA is TGCAGCGTTGTAACAGGGACAGATACGCAGTATTTT.

This clonotype showed up just a few times. The V call is TRBV28, the J call TRBJ2-7; 7 nucleotides line up with TRBD2. The CDR3 loop spans 14 amino acids. Germline CDR1 and CDR2: MDHEN and SYDVKM. J was trimmed by 6 bases and V by 3 bases; bases with no gene match: 8. The CDR3 nucleotides read TGTGCCAGCAGTTTGGCGGGGGATGGTTTCGAGCAGTACTTC. This sequence encodes CASSLAGDGFEQYF.

CDR3 in DNA: TGTGCCAGCTCATCTCCAGGGTTTGTCCACACTGAAGCTTTCTTT. Its protein product is CASSSPGFVHTEAFF. This rearrangement joins TRBV18 to TRBJ1-1; weak D call: TRBD1 (5 bases). Germline V gives CDR1 KGHSH, CDR2 LQKENI. V was clipped by 5 bases and J by 3 bases, with 16 bases between them. This CDR3 region has 15 residues.

The rearrangement joins TRBV10-3 to TRBJ2-3, with a tentative D call TRBD2 (6 bases). This CDR3 region has 15 residues. The V end was cut by 2 bases, the J end by 0 bases, with 9 bases between. The germline V gene encodes CDR1 ENHRY and CDR2 SYGVKD. In DNA, the CDR3 is TGTGCCATCAGTGAGGCGGGAATAAGCACAGATACGCAGTATTTT. Translation: CAISEAGISTDTQYF.

A few counts support this clonotype. V is TRBV19 and J is TRBJ2-5; D may be TRBD1 (5 bases). Germline assignment: CDR1 LNHDA and CDR2 SQIVND (reference sequence). The CDR3 totals 14 residues. Trimming removed 3 bases at V and 5 bases at J, with 13 bases between. The CDR3: CASSINGAGETQYF. CDR3 bases: TGTGCCAGTAGTATTAATGGGGCCGGGGAGACCCAGTACTTC.

There are many counts of this clonotype. V gene TRBV20-1 combines with J gene TRBJ2-5; D uncertain. V gave up 3 bases and J gave up 5 bases, with 4 bases separating them. The CDR3 loop spans 10 amino acids. Germline V CDR1 and CDR2: DFQATT, SNEGSKA (reference sequence). Written as DNA, the CDR3 is TGCAGTGCTAGTAATGAGACCCAGTACTTC. This codes for CSASNETQYF.

The V call is TRBV28, the J call TRBJ2-3; 10 nucleotides match TRBD1. The junction had 7 bases not matched to a gene; V was cut back by 8 bases and J by 2 bases. This CDR3 is 15 amino acids long. CDR1 and CDR2 (germline): MDHEN, SYDVKM. The CDR3 reads CASYTGTGDTDTQYF. The DNA for the CDR3 is TGTGCCAGCTATACCGGGACAGGGGACACAGATACGCAGTATTTT.